This T cell receptor (beta chain) comes out of a study of T-cell memory formation after mild COVID-19. The overall study: Clusters of TCRs were largely donor specific.

This clonotype was observed a few times. TCRdb used MiXCR to reprocess the 5' RACE reads, holding one entry per CDR3 protein. Of fewer than 150,000 distinct CDR3 sequences in the sample, roughly 13% were seen once. The CDR3 is 14 amino acids. Germline V gives CDR1 MRHNA, CDR2 SNTAGT. The germline V and J ends were trimmed by 1 base and 1 base, with 7 bases remaining between them. The J gene is TRBJ1-1, the V gene TRBV6-4; D ambiguous. The source of this sequence is an adult woman who had mild COVID-19 (a few samples of this study predate the infection). Cell type and time point are not known. Sequencing used PBMCs or a T cell subset sorted from them (not recorded which). In DNA, the CDR3 is TGTGCCAGCAGTGACTACCCCGGGAACACTGAAGCTTTCTTT. Protein sequence: CASSDYPGNTEAFF.